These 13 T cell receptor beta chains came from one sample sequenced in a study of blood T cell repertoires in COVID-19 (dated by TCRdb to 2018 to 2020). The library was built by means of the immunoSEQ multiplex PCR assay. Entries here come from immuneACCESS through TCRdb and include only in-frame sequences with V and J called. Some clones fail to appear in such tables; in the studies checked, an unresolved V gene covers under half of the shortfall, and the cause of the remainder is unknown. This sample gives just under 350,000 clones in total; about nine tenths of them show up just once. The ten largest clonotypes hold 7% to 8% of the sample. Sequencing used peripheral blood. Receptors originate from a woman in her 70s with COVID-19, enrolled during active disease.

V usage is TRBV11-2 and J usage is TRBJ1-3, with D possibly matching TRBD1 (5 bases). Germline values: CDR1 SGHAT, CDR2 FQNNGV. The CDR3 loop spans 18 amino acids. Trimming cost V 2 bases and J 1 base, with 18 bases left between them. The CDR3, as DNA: TGTGCCAGCAGCTTAACCCCCGGGTCAGGGATGTCTGGAAACACCATATATTTT. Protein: CASSLTPGSGMSGNTIYF.

The CDR3 DNA reads TGTGCCAGCAGCGGAGAGGGGGCGAACACTGAAGCTTTCTTT. Translation gives CASSGEGANTEAFF. This chain joins TRBV4-2 and TRBJ1-1; TRBD1 agrees at 7 bases. CDR1 is LGHNA and CDR2 is YNFKEQ in the germline V gene. The CDR3 is made up of 14 amino acids. V gave up 5 bases and J gave up 1 base; unmatched junction bases: 4.

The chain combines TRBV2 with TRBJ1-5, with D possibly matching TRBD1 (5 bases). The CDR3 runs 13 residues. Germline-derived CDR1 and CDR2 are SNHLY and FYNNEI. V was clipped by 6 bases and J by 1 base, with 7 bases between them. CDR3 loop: CASRTASNQPQHF. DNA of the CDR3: TGTGCCAGCAGGACAGCCAGCAATCAGCCCCAGCATTTT.

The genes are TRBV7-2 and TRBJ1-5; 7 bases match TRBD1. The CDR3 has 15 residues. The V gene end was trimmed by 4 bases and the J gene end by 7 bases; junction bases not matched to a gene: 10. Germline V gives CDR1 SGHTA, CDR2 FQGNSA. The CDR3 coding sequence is TGTGCCAGCAGCTCAGAGGGACAGTCATTCCAGCCCCAGCATTTT. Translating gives CASSSEGQSFQPQHF. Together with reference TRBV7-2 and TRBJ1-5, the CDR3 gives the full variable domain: GAGVSQSPSNKVTEKGKDVELRCDPISGHTALYWYRQSLGQGLEFLIYFQGNSAPDKSGLPSDRFSAERTGGSVSTLTIQRTQQEDSAVYLCASSSEGQSFQPQHFGDGTRLSIL.

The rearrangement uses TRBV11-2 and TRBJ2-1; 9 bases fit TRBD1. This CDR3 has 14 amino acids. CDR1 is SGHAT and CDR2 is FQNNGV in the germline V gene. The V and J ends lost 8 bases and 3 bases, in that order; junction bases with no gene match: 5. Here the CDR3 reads CASRGTGFYNEQFF. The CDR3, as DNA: TGTGCCAGCCGGGGGACAGGGTTCTACAATGAGCAGTTCTTC.

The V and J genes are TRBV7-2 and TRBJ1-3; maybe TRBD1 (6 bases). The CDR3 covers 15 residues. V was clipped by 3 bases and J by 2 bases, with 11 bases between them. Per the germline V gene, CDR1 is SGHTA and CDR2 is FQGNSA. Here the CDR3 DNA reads TGTGCCAGCAGCTTGGGACAAAAGGCTGGAAACACCATATATTTT. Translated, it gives CASSLGQKAGNTIYF.

The CDR3 is CASGFSGTASINQPQHF. For the CDR3, the DNA is TGTGCTAGTGGTTTCTCCGGGACAGCCTCCATCAATCAGCCCCAGCATTTT. The chain links TRBV12-5 to TRBJ1-5; 7 bases are shared with TRBD1. Losses at the gene ends were 3 bases for V and 3 bases for J; bases not matched to a gene: 11. This CDR3 has 17 amino acids. Germline CDR1 is LGHNT and CDR2 is FRNRAP.

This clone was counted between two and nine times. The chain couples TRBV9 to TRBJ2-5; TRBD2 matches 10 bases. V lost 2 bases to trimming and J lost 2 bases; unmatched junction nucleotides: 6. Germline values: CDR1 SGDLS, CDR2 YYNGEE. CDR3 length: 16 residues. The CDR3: CASSVSSGGGQETQYF. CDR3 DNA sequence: TGTGCCAGCAGCGTTTCTAGCGGGGGTGGGCAAGAGACCCAGTACTTC.

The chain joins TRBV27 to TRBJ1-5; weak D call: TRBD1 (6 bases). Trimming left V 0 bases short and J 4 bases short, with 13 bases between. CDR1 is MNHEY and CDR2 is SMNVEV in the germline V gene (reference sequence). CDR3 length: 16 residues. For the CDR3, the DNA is TGTGCCAGCAGTTTATCTGGACAGACCCGTAATCAGCCCCAGCATTTT. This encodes CASSLSGQTRNQPQHF.

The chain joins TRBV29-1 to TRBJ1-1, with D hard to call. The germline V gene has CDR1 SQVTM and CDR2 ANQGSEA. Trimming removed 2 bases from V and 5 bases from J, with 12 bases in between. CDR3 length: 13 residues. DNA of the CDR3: TGCAGCGTTGAAACCTCGGCGAGGACTGAAGCTTTCTTT. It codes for CSVETSARTEAFF.

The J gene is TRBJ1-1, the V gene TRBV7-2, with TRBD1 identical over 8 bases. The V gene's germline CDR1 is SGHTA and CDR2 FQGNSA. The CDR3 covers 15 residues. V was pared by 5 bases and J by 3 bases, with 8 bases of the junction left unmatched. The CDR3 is CASSGTQGAHTEAFF. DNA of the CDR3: TGTGCCAGCAGCGGCACTCAGGGGGCTCACACTGAAGCTTTCTTT. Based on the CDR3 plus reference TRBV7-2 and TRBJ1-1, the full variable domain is GAGVSQSPSNKVTEKGKDVELRCDPISGHTALYWYRQSLGQGLEFLIYFQGNSAPDKSGLPSDRFSAERTGGSVSTLTIQRTQQEDSAVYLCASSGTQGAHTEAFFGQGTRLTVV.

Here the CDR3 DNA reads TGTGCCACCTCGCGGGGGAGCACAGATACGCAGTATTTT. Encoded protein: CATSRGSTDTQYF. The chain is built from TRBV6-5 and TRBJ2-3; 7 bases are shared with TRBD2. Germline CDR1 is MNHEY and CDR2 is SVGAGI. J lost 0 bases, V lost 10 bases, and 4 bases had no gene match. This CDR3 region has 13 residues.

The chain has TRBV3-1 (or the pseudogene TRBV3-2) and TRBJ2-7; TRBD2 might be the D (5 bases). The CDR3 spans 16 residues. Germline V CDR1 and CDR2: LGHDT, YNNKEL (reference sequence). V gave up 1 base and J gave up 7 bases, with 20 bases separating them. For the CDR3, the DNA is TGTGCCAGCAGCCAAGCCGCAGGACCGAGGGCTCGAGAGCAGTACTTC. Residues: CASSQAAGPRAREQYF.